The 2 T cell receptor beta chains below were found in one sample sequenced in a study of human T cells and chemical hapten exposure. TCRdb redid the calling of the RACE reads with MiXCR, one entry per CDR3 protein. The sample contains approximately 80,000 distinct CDR3 sequences, roughly 7.6% of which appear only once. The time point: patch test 1, 2 weeks after DPC sensitization. Specified treatment: therapeutic diphenylcyclopropenone sensitization with weekly scalp DPC. The sample was whole blood, taken in connection with sensitization to the hapten diphenylcyclopropenone (DPC). All receptors derive from a woman aged 25 to 39 with alopecia areata. Some clones in this sample may be carry-over from other donors' samples.

This clonotype was seen repeatedly, ten times or more. V usage is TRBV15 and J usage is TRBJ2-7; D might be TRBD1 (6 bases). Trimming cost V 1 base and J 3 bases, with 16 bases left between them. Germline CDR1 is LNHNV and CDR2 is YYDKDF (reference sequence). The CDR3 covers 16 residues. Written as DNA, the CDR3 is TGTGCCACCAGCAGAGGACCCCCGGACAGCCACTACGAGCAGTACTTC. It specifies CATSRGPPDSHYEQYF.

Comments on this clonotype: The junction and the germline gene differ at one end; a read error may be behind it. The chain couples TRBV12-3 or TRBV12-4 to TRBJ2-1; the match to TRBD2 covers 7 bases. CDR3 length: 17 amino acids. The CDR3: CASSPTLGGVQGIELFF. The CDR3 nucleotides read TGTGCCAGCAGTCCAACCCTTGGGGGGGTCCAAGGGATTGAGCTGTTCTTC.